This entry lists 32 T cell receptor beta chains sequenced from one sample in a study of identical twins. TCRdb fed the 5' RACE reads into MiXCR, producing one record per CDR3 protein. The table lists 690,000 or so distinct CDR3 sequences, around 8.3% of them singletons. The sample was also linked to a second study, of yellow fever vaccine responses in identical twins.

The sequenced material came from PBMCs. The receptors originated from a woman between 18 and 29 years old in good health.

This clonotype showed up many times. The DNA of the CDR3 is TGTGCCAGCAGTAAGACTGGGAATGAGCAGTTCTTC. It translates to CASSKTGNEQFF. This chain links TRBV6-2 or TRBV6-3 with TRBJ2-1; D not certain. The germline V and J ends were trimmed by 5 bases and 7 bases, with 9 bases remaining between them. The CDR3 loop spans 12 amino acids. From germline, CDR1 is MNHEY and CDR2 SVGEGT.

The J gene is TRBJ2-7, the V gene TRBV12-3 or TRBV12-4; maybe TRBD1 (5 bases). The CDR3 length is 15 residues. Trimming stripped 7 bases from V and 0 bases from J, with 16 bases between. The CDR3 loop is CASTPGNLGSYEQYF. CDR3 nucleotides: TGTGCCAGCACCCCAGGGAACCTGGGCTCCTACGAGCAGTACTTC.

This chain links TRBV20-1 with TRBJ2-1; a possible D gene is TRBD2 (6 bases). The V and J ends lost 2 bases and 5 bases respectively, with 16 bases between them. Germline CDR1 and CDR2: DFQATT and SNEGSKA (reference sequence). There are 15 residues in the CDR3. CDR3 loop: CSARTRRLEHNEQFF. CDR3 in DNA: TGCAGTGCTAGAACGAGGAGACTAGAGCACAATGAGCAGTTCTTC.

The genes are TRBV7-9 and TRBJ2-5; 7 positions agree with TRBD1. There are 15 residues in the CDR3. V gave up 5 bases and J gave up 5 bases; unmatched junction bases: 11. Looked up from germline, CDR1 is SEHNR and CDR2 is FQNEAQ (reference sequence). As DNA, the CDR3 is TGTGCCAGCAGCGGTTTGCGAGGGGGCACGGAGACCCAGTACTTC. Translated: CASSGLRGGTETQYF. Full variable domain (rest looked up from reference TRBV7-9 and TRBJ2-5): DTGVSQNPRHKITKRGQNVTFRCDPISEHNRLYWYRQTLGQGPEFLTYFQNEAQLEKSRLLSDRFSAERPKGSFSTLEIQRTEQGDSAMYLCASSGLRGGTETQYFGPGTRLLVL.

The chain carries TRBV20-1 and TRBJ2-3; no firm D call. Trimming stripped 0 bases from V and 0 bases from J, with 10 bases between. The CDR3 contains 15 residues. The germline gives CDR1 DFQATT, CDR2 SNEGSKA (reference sequence). The CDR3 loop reads CSARDPRASTDTQYF. The CDR3 DNA reads TGCAGTGCTAGAGATCCGCGCGCTAGCACAGATACGCAGTATTTT.

This clonotype was recorded at least ten times. The V gene is TRBV12-3 or TRBV12-4, the J gene TRBJ2-3; 9 positions match TRBD2. With 7 bases clipped from V and 3 bases from J, the junction kept 5 bases outside the gene matches. The CDR3 totals 14 residues. The CDR3 DNA follows: TGTGCCAGCAATAAAGCGGGAGGAACAGATACGCAGTATTTT. This gives the protein CASNKAGGTDTQYF.

The rearrangement links TRBV4-2 to TRBJ2-7; 7 bases align to TRBD2. The CDR3 totals 14 residues. The junction had 3 bases not matched to a gene; V was cut back by 4 bases and J by 0 bases. Germline-derived CDR1 and CDR2 are LGHNA and YNFKEQ. CDR3 in DNA: TGTGCCAGCAGCCGCTGGGGGGGCTCCTACGAGCAGTACTTC. Translated: CASSRWGGSYEQYF.

This clonotype showed up just a few times. This chain uses TRBV5-1 with TRBJ2-2; 9 bases align to TRBD1. The V gene's germline CDR1 is SGHRS and CDR2 YFSETQ. CDR3 length equals 15 residues. The J segment lost 3 bases and the V segment lost 4 bases, leaving 4 bases of the junction unmatched. DNA of the CDR3: TGCGCCAGCAGCGGGGGACAGGGCGACACCGGGGAGCTGTTTTTT. As protein: CASSGGQGDTGELFF.

This clonotype has a handful of counts. The chain links TRBV5-6 to TRBJ2-3; a weak D match, TRBD2 (7 bases). V lost 1 base and J lost 3, with 12 bases in between. Germline V gives CDR1 SGHDT, CDR2 YYEEEE. The CDR3 has 15 residues. The CDR3: CASSLWGGMTDTQYF. The CDR3 nucleotides read TGTGCCAGCAGCTTGTGGGGGGGCATGACAGATACGCAGTATTTT.

V gene TRBV12-5 combines with J gene TRBJ2-1, with 10 bases identical to TRBD1. CDR1 LGHNT and CDR2 FRNRAP come from the germline V gene. CDR3 size: 14 residues. Germline trimming cut 5 bases from V and 4 bases from J; bases unmatched to any gene: 2. The CDR3 loop reads CASGPGQGYNEQFF. The CDR3 nucleotides are TGTGCTAGTGGTCCGGGACAGGGGTACAATGAGCAGTTCTTC.

This clonotype was picked up many times. The chain combines TRBV10-3 with TRBJ2-1; D gene ambiguous. CDR1 is ENHRY, CDR2 SYGVKD, per germline. The ends were cut back, 0 bases at V and 4 bases at J, with 7 bases in the middle. The length of the CDR3 is 14 residues. This chain's CDR3 is CAISESGSYNEQFF. DNA for the CDR3: TGTGCCATCAGTGAGTCCGGTTCATACAATGAGCAGTTCTTC.

This clonotype showed up many times. J is TRBJ2-1 and V is TRBV20-1; D is unclear. Trimming cost V 3 bases and J 3 bases, with 12 bases left between them. The CDR3 runs 14 residues. Germline V gene data show CDR1 as DFQATT and CDR2 as SNEGSKA (reference sequence). CDR3 loop: CSARTFFSYNEQFF. CDR3 coding DNA: TGCAGTGCTAGGACCTTCTTTAGCTACAATGAGCAGTTCTTC.

This sequence joins TRBV6-2 or TRBV6-3 and TRBJ2-7; 8 bases match TRBD2. This CDR3 has 15 residues. Unmatched junction bases numbered 8, after V lost 7 bases and J lost 0 bases. Germline V lookup: CDR1 MNHEY, CDR2 SVGEGT. This chain's CDR3 is CASNLLAASSYEQYF. The CDR3 coding sequence is TGTGCCAGCAACCTACTAGCGGCTAGCTCCTACGAGCAGTACTTC.

This clonotype showed up many times. The chain joins TRBV5-1 to TRBJ2-2, with 9 nucleotides matching TRBD1. Germline V lookup: CDR1 SGHRS, CDR2 YFSETQ. V lost 4 bases to trimming and J lost 0 bases; unmatched junction nucleotides: 4. CDR3 length: 16 amino acids. CDR3 DNA: TGCGCCAGCAGCCCAAACAGGGGGCCGAACACCGGGGAGCTGTTTTTT. Translation gives CASSPNRGPNTGELFF.

This clonotype appeared a few times. The rearrangement joins TRBV28 to TRBJ2-2; TRBD2 matches 9 bases. J gave up 0 bases and V 4 bases, and 12 bases lay outside the gene matches. CDR3 size: 19 residues. The germline V gene has CDR1 MDHEN and CDR2 SYDVKM. The DNA for the CDR3 is TGTGCCAGCAGTTCTATGCCAGCGGGAGGCTTTGCGAACACCGGGGAGCTGTTTTTT. Its protein product is CASSSMPAGGFANTGELFF.

The rearrangement uses TRBV6-5 and TRBJ2-1; a weak D match, TRBD1 (5 bases). The V gene's germline CDR1 is MNHEY and CDR2 SVGAGI. Trimming removed 2 bases at V and 1 base at J, with 9 bases between. This CDR3 has 15 residues. The CDR3 bases are TGTGCCAGCAGTTACGTAGGGGAATCCTACAATGAGCAGTTCTTC. Translation gives CASSYVGESYNEQFF.

This clonotype was seen repeatedly, ten times or more. The V call is TRBV28, the J call TRBJ2-7; 7 nucleotides match TRBD2. There are 15 residues in the CDR3. J gave up 2 bases and V 8 bases, and 12 bases lay outside the gene matches. Germline CDR1 and CDR2: MDHEN and SYDVKM. CDR3 region: CASVSIWSGTYEQYF. CDR3 DNA sequence: TGTGCCAGCGTTTCTATATGGAGCGGGACCTACGAGCAGTACTTC.

This sequence joins TRBV7-9 and TRBJ2-1; possible D gene TRBD2, 5 bases. CDR3 length: 15 amino acids. Germline CDR1 is SEHNR and CDR2 is FQNEAQ (reference sequence). Trimming shortened V by 1 base and J by 9 bases, and 16 bases separated the two germline ends. The CDR3 spells CASSLDHSLVREQFF. The CDR3 region has the DNA TGTGCCAGCAGCTTAGACCACTCACTAGTCCGTGAGCAGTTCTTC.

This clonotype has just a few counts. Here the CDR3 DNA reads TGTGCCACCTCGACAGGGTACTACGAGCAGTACTTC. It yields the protein CATSTGYYEQYF. V usage is TRBV6-1 and J usage is TRBJ2-7; 7 nucleotides match TRBD1. The germline V gene has CDR1 MNHNS and CDR2 SASEGT. The CDR3 covers 12 residues. Germline trimming cut 10 bases from V and 3 bases from J; bases unmatched to any gene: 6.

The V gene is TRBV6-5, the J gene TRBJ2-5; the match to TRBD2 covers 9 bases. CDR3 size: 15 residues. Losses at the gene ends were 2 bases for V and 5 bases for J; bases not matched to a gene: 6. CDR1 is MNHEY and CDR2 is SVGAGI in the germline V gene. DNA of the CDR3: TGTGCCAGCAGTTACGGGGTAGCGGGAGCGGAGACCCAGTACTTC. Residues: CASSYGVAGAETQYF.

This clonotype showed up many times. The V and J genes are TRBV5-6 and TRBJ1-5, with D possibly matching TRBD1 (5 bases). Trimming removed 2 bases at V and 5 bases at J, with 11 bases between. The V gene's germline CDR1 is SGHDT and CDR2 YYEEEE. The CDR3 extends over 14 amino acids. CDR3 bases: TGTGCCAGCAGCTTTAGGCAGGGAGATCAGCCCCAGCATTTT. Translated: CASSFRQGDQPQHF.

This clonotype was picked up many times. The chain uses TRBV7-9 and TRBJ2-7; D possibly corresponds to TRBD1 (6 bases). Trimming pared 1 base from V and 5 bases from J, leaving 9 bases between. This CDR3 contains 13 residues. Germline V gene data show CDR1 as SEHNR and CDR2 as FQNEAQ (reference sequence). CDR3 sequence: CASSLDRDHEQYF. The CDR3, as DNA: TGTGCCAGCAGCTTAGACAGGGACCACGAGCAGTACTTC.

The CDR3 coding sequence is TGTGCCAGCAGCTTGGGTGGCGGAATGACCGGGGAGCTGTTTTTT. It codes for CASSLGGGMTGELFF. This sequence joins TRBV7-3 and TRBJ2-2; D remains ambiguous. V gave up 3 bases and J gave up 5 bases, with 13 bases separating them. Germline CDR1 reads SGHTA; CDR2 reads FQGTGA. There are 15 residues in the CDR3.

For this clonotype: A read error may produce the germline difference seen at one junction end. The genes are TRBV5-5 and TRBJ2-7, with 8 bases that match TRBD1. Germline loops: CDR1 SGHKS, CDR2 YYEKEE (reference sequence). CDR3 length equals 14 residues. The CDR3 here is CAISYGQGHYEQYF. For the CDR3, the DNA is TGTGCCATCAGCTACGGACAGGGTCACTACGAGCAGTACTTC. Complete variable domain (other parts from reference TRBV5-5 and TRBJ2-7): DAGVTQSPTHLIKTRGQQVTLRCSPISGHKSVSWYQQVLGQGPQFIFQYYEKEERGRGNFPDRFSARQFPNYSSELNVNALLLGDSALYLCAISYGQGHYEQYFGPGTRLTVT.

V and J are TRBV20-1 and TRBJ2-7; D possibly corresponds to TRBD2 (6 bases). Looked up from germline, CDR1 is DFQATT and CDR2 is SNEGSKA (reference sequence). The CDR3 loop spans 15 amino acids. Trimming shortened V by 0 bases and J by 2 bases, and 14 bases separated the two germline ends. Written as DNA, the CDR3 is TGCAGTGCTAGAGATCGGGGGTCGTCCACCTACGAGCAGTACTTC. The encoded protein is CSARDRGSSTYEQYF.

This clonotype was counted between two and nine times. The chain recombines TRBV9 with TRBJ2-7, with 7 bases aligning to TRBD2. The CDR3 has 15 amino acids. Germline CDR1 reads SGDLS; CDR2 reads YYNGEE. After removal of 0 bases from V and 6 bases from J, the junction contained 9 bases not matched to a gene. CDR3 bases: TGTGCCAGCAGCGTAGCAGGACTAGGTGAATCCGAGCAGTACTTC. It translates to CASSVAGLGESEQYF.

This clonotype was seen many times. V usage is TRBV4-3 and J usage is TRBJ2-2, with D perhaps matching TRBD1 (6 bases). The CDR3 covers 14 residues. V lost 4 bases, J lost 6 bases, and 12 bases lay in between. Germline V gene sequence: CDR1 LGHNA, CDR2 YSLEER. The CDR3 DNA follows: TGCGCCAGCAGCCGCACAGGGATCCCCGGGGAGCTGTTTTTT. This gives the protein CASSRTGIPGELFF.

The chain couples TRBV5-5 to TRBJ2-5, with D possibly matching TRBD1 (6 bases). Trimming took 4 bases from V and 2 from J, leaving 24 bases between them. The CDR3 runs 18 residues. CDR1 SGHKS and CDR2 YYEKEE come from the germline V gene (reference sequence). The CDR3 region is CASSATAATGGWQETQYF. In DNA, the CDR3 is TGTGCCAGCAGCGCGACCGCGGCGACAGGCGGTTGGCAAGAGACCCAGTACTTC. The full variable domain, its missing parts supplied by reference TRBV5-5 and TRBJ2-5, is DAGVTQSPTHLIKTRGQQVTLRCSPISGHKSVSWYQQVLGQGPQFIFQYYEKEERGRGNFPDRFSARQFPNYSSELNVNALLLGDSALYLCASSATAATGGWQETQYFGPGTRLLVL.

The chain is built from TRBV9 and TRBJ2-7; D might be TRBD2 (6 bases). Germline V gene sequence: CDR1 SGDLS, CDR2 YYNGEE. This CDR3 is 15 amino acids long. V was clipped by 2 bases and J by 3 bases, with 15 bases between them. DNA of the CDR3: TGTGCCAGCAGCGTCTCTCCGGGACTTAGCTACGAGCAGTACTTC. Encoded protein: CASSVSPGLSYEQYF.

This chain uses TRBV15 with TRBJ2-2, with D unclear. This CDR3 has 17 amino acids. Germline CDR1 is LNHNV and CDR2 is YYDKDF (reference sequence). Trimming left V 0 bases short and J 1 base short, with 12 bases between. The CDR3, as DNA: TGTGCCACCAGCAGAGAGGGCGCCGCTAGGAACACCGGGGAGCTGTTTTTT. Translation gives CATSREGAARNTGELFF.

This clonotype has ten or more counts. The chain has TRBV28 and TRBJ2-3, with 9 bases that match TRBD2. The germline V gene encodes CDR1 MDHEN and CDR2 SYDVKM. This CDR3 comprises 14 residues. With V trimmed by 4 bases and J by 3 bases, 2 bases remained unmatched. Written as DNA, the CDR3 is TGTGCCAGCAGTTCGGGACTAGCAACAGATACGCAGTATTTT. Translating gives CASSSGLATDTQYF.

The V gene is TRBV20-1, the J gene TRBJ2-7; possibly TRBD1 for D (6 bases). This CDR3 is built from 13 residues. V was trimmed by 6 bases and J by 4 bases, leaving 16 bases between them. Germline loops: CDR1 DFQATT, CDR2 SNEGSKA (reference sequence). DNA for the CDR3: TGCAGTGCCCTTCAGGACAGACTATACGAGCAGTACTTC. Translated: CSALQDRLYEQYF.